This T cell receptor (beta chain) came from a study of neoadjuvant nivolumab and ipilimumab in lung cancer. Study findings and constraints: Resected tumors had greater TCR richness and clonality than uninvolved lung.

Trimming cost V 1 base and J 7 bases; bases outside gene matches: 29. The germline V gene has CDR1 LGHNA and CDR2 YNFKEQ. The CDR3 contains 23 residues. Here immunoSEQ multiplex PCR was the method, and the copy in TCRdb shows in-frame clones only, minus some. This table has about 25,000 clones, approximately 78% appearing once. This clone was found a few times. Antigen unknown. Sequencing used tumor tissue, obtained after neoadjuvant nivolumab, alone or with ipilimumab, at or shortly before surgery. This TCR derives from an adult with non-small cell lung cancer. The chain couples TRBV4-2 to TRBJ2-1; 9 bases map to TRBD1. CDR3 in amino acids: CASSQAGQGSLQPSVKLGNEQFF. The CDR3 DNA reads TGTGCCAGCAGCCAAGCGGGACAGGGTTCCTTACAGCCCAGCGTTAAGTTGGGGAATGAGCAGTTCTTC.